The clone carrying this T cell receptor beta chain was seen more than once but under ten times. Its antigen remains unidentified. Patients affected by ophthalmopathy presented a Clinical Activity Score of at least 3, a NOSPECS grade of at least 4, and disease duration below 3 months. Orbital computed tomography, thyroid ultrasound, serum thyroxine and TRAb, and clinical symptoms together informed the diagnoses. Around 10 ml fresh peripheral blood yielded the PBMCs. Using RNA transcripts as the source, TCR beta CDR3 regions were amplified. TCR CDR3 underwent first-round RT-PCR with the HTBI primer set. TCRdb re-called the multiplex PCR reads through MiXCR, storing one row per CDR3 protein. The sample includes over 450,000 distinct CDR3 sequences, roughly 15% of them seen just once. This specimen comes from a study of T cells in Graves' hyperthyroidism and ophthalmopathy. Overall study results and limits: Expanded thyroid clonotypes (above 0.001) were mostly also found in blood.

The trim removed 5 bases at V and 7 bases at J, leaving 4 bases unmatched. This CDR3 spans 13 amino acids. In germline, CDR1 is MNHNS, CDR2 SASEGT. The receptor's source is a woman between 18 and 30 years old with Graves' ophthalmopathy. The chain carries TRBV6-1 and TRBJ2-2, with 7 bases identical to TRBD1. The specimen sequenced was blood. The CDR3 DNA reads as TGTGCCAGCAGTTCGACAGGGCACGGGGAGCTGTTTTTT. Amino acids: CASSSTGHGELFF.